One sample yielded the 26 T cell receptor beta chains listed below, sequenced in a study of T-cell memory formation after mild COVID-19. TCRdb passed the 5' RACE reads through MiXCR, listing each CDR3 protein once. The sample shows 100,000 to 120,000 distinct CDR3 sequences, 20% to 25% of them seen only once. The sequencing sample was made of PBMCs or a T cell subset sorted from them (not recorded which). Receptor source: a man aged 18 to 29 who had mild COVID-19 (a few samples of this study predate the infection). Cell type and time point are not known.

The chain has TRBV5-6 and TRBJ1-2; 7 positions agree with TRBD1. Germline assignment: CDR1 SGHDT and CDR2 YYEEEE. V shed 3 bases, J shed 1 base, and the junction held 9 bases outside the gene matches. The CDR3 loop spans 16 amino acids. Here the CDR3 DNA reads TGTGCCAGCAGCTACCTCACAGGGGTGGTTAACTATGGCTACACCTTC. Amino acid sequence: CASSYLTGVVNYGYTF. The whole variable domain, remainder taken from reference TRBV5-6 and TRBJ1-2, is DAGVTQSPTHLIKTRGQQVTLRCSPKSGHDTVSWYQQALGQGPQFIFQYYEEEERQRGNFPDRFSGHQFPNYSSELNVNALLLGDSALYLCASSYLTGVVNYGYTFGSGTRLTVV.

CDR3 sequence reads: CASSTRTGYNEQFF. The CDR3 DNA follows: TGTGCCAGCAGCACACGGACTGGATACAATGAGCAGTTCTTC. V and J are TRBV11-2 and TRBJ2-1; weak D call: TRBD2 (5 bases). Trimming removed 5 bases at V and 4 bases at J, with 12 bases between. Per the germline V gene, CDR1 is SGHAT and CDR2 is FQNNGV. The length of the CDR3 is 14 residues. Filled out from reference TRBV11-2 and TRBJ2-1, the complete variable domain reads EAGVAQSPRYKIIEKRQSVAFWCNPISGHATLYWYQQILGQGPKLLIQFQNNGVVDDSQLPKDRFSAERLKGVDSTLKIQPAKLEDSAVYLCASSTRTGYNEQFFGPGTRLTVL.

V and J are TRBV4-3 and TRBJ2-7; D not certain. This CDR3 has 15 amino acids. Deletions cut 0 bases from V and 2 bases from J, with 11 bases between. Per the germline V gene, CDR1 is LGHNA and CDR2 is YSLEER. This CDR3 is CASSQDWAGTYEQYF. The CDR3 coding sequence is TGCGCCAGCAGCCAAGATTGGGCAGGCACCTACGAGCAGTACTTC.

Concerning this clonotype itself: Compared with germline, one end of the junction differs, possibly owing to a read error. As DNA, the CDR3 is TGTGCCGGCAGCTTACCGACAGCCTACGAGCAGTACTTC. This encodes CAGSLPTAYEQYF. The chain joins TRBV7-9 to TRBJ2-7; tentatively, D is TRBD1 (5 bases). CDR1 is SEHNR and CDR2 is FQNEAQ in the germline V gene (reference sequence). This CDR3 contains 13 residues.

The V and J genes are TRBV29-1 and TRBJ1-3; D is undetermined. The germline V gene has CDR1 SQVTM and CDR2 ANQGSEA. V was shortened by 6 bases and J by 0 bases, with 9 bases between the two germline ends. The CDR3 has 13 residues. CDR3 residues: CSVLTSSGNTIYF. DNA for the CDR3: TGCAGCGTGCTCACGAGCTCTGGAAACACCATATATTTT. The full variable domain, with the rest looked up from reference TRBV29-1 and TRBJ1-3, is SAVISQKPSRDICQRGTSLTIQCQVDSQVTMMFWYRQQPGQSLTLIATANQGSEATYESGFVIDKFPISRPNLTFSTLTVSNMSPEDSSIYLCSVLTSSGNTIYFGEGSWLTVV.

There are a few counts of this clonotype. CDR3 protein: CASSRRLAGDSDTQYF. CDR3 DNA sequence: TGTGCCAGCAGTAGAAGACTAGCGGGGGATTCGGATACGCAGTATTTT. The rearrangement links TRBV6-5 to TRBJ2-3, with 12 bases identical to TRBD2. The CDR3 loop spans 16 amino acids. Trimming removed 5 bases from V and 6 bases from J; junction bases left unmatched: 9. Germline CDR1 and CDR2: MNHEY and SVGAGI.

CDR3 amino acids: CASSQGTGSGNTIYF. The CDR3 nucleotides are TGTGCCAGCAGCCAAGGAACTGGGTCTGGAAACACCATATATTTT. The rearrangement uses TRBV4-2 and TRBJ1-3; D gene uncertain. The CDR3 is 15 amino acids. The germline CDR1 and CDR2 sequences are LGHNA and YNFKEQ. Trimming took off 1 base at V and 1 base at J, with 8 bases between the two ends.

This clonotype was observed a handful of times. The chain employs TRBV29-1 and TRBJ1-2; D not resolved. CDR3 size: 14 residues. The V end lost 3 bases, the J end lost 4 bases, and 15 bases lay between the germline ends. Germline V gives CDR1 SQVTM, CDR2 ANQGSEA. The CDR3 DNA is TGCAGCGTTGACACAACGGAAATAGGCTATGGCTACACCTTC. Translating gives CSVDTTEIGYGYTF.

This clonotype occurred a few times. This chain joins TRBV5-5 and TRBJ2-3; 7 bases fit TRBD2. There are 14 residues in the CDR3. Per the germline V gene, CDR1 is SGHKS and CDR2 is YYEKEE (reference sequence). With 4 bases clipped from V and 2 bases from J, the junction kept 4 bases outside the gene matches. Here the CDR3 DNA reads TGTGCCAGCAGCCCCGGGACTACCACAGATACGCAGTATTTT. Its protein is CASSPGTTTDTQYF. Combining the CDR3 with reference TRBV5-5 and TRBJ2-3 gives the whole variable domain DAGVTQSPTHLIKTRGQQVTLRCSPISGHKSVSWYQQVLGQGPQFIFQYYEKEERGRGNFPDRFSARQFPNYSSELNVNALLLGDSALYLCASSPGTTTDTQYFGPGTRLTVL.

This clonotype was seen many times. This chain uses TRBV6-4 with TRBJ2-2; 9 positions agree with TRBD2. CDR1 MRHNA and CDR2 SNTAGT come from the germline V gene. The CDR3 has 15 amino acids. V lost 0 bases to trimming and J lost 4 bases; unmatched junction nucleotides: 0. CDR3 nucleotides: TGTGCCAGCAGTGACTCTAGCGGGGGCACCGGGGAGCTGTTTTTT. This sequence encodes CASSDSSGGTGELFF.

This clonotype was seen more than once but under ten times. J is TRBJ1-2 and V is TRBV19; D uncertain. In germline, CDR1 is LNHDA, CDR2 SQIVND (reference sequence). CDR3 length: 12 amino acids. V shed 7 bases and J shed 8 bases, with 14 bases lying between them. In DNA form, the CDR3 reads TGTGCCAGTAAGAAGGGCGTGGAAGGCTACACCTTC. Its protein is CASKKGVEGYTF.

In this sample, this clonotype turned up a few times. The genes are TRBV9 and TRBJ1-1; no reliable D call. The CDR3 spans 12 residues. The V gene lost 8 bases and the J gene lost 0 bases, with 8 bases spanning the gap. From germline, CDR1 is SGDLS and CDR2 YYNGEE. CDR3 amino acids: CARRLMNTEAFF. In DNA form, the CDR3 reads TGTGCCAGACGGCTCATGAACACTGAAGCTTTCTTT.

CDR3 in DNA: TGTGCCAGCACCGCCGGGACATGGACAGATACGCAGTATTTT. Its translation: CASTAGTWTDTQYF. V and J are TRBV27 and TRBJ2-3, with D tentatively TRBD1 (6 bases). CDR1 and CDR2 from the germline V gene are MNHEY and SMNVEV (reference sequence). CDR3 length: 14 residues. The germline V and J ends were trimmed by 7 bases and 3 bases, with 14 bases remaining between them.

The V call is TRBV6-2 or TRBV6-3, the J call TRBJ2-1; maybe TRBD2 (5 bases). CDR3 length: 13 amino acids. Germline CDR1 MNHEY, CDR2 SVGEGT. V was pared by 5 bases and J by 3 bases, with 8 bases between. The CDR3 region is CASSTGLYNEQFF. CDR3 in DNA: TGTGCCAGCAGTACCGGACTCTACAATGAGCAGTTCTTC.

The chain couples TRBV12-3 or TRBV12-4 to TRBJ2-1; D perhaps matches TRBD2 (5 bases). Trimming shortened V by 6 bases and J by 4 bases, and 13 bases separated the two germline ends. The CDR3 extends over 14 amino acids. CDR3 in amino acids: CASRSWERYNEQFF. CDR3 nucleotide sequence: TGTGCCAGCAGGTCCTGGGAGCGGTACAATGAGCAGTTCTTC.

CDR3 nucleotide sequence: TGTGCCAGCATGGTGATGGGCGCGGACTATGGCTACACCTTC. This sequence encodes CASMVMGADYGYTF. The genes are TRBV6-5 and TRBJ1-2; D uncertain. The CDR3 runs 14 residues. Trimming cost V 7 bases and J 3 bases, with 15 bases left between them. Germline V gives CDR1 MNHEY, CDR2 SVGAGI.

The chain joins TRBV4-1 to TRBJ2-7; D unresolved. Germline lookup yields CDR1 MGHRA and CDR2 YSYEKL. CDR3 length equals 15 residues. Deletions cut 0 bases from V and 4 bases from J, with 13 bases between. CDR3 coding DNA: TGCGCCAGCAGCCAAGATCCGGGCTACATATACGAGCAGTACTTC. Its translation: CASSQDPGYIYEQYF.

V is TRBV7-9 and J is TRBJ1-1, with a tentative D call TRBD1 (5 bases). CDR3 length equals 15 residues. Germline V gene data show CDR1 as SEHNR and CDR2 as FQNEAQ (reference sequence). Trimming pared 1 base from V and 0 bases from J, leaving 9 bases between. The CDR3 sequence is CASSLELGVNTEAFF. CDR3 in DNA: TGTGCCAGCAGCTTAGAACTGGGGGTGAACACTGAAGCTTTCTTT.

The CDR3 region has the DNA TGTGCCAGCAGCGGGGACAGTGGGGGAGAGACCCAGTACTTC. The encoded protein is CASSGDSGGETQYF. The V and J genes are TRBV12-3 or TRBV12-4 and TRBJ2-5, with 7 positions matching TRBD1. This CDR3 contains 14 residues. The V and J ends lost 6 bases and 4 bases, in that order; junction bases with no gene match: 8.

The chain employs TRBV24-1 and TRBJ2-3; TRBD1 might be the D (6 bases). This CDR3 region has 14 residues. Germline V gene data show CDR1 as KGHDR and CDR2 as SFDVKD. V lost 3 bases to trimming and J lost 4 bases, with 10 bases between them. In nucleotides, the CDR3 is TGTGCCACCAGTGATAGGGGGAGCCCAGATACGCAGTATTTT. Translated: CATSDRGSPDTQYF.

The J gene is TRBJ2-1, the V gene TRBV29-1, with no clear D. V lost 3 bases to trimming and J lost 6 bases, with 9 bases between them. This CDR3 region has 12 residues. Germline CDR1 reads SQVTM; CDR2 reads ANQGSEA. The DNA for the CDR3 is TGCAGCGTTGAGATCTCTCTCAATGAGCAGTTCTTC. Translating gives CSVEISLNEQFF.

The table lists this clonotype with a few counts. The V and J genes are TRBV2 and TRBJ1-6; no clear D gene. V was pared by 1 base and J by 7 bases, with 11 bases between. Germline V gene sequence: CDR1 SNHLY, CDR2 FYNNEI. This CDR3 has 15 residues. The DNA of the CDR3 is TGTGCCAGCAGTGAAGACAGTTTACTCAATTCACCCCTCCACTTT. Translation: CASSEDSLLNSPLHF.

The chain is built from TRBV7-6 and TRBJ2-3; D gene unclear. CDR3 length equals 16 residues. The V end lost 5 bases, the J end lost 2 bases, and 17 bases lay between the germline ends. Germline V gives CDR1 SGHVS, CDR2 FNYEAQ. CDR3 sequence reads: CASSQLRTASTDTQYF. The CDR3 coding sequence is TGTGCCAGCAGCCAACTTCGGACGGCTTCCACAGATACGCAGTATTTT.

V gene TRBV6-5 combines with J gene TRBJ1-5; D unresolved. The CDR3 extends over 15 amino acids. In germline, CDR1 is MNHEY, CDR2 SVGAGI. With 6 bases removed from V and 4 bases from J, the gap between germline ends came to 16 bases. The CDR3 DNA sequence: TGTGCCAGCAGCGAGGACGCCGGGGAGAATCAGCCCCAGCATTTT. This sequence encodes CASSEDAGENQPQHF.

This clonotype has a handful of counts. For the CDR3, the DNA is TGCGCCAGCAGCCTTGGAGAGGGACAGACACAAGAGACCCAGTACTTC. It encodes CASSLGEGQTQETQYF. The rearrangement links TRBV5-1 to TRBJ2-5, with TRBD1 identical over 7 bases. The CDR3 runs to 16 residues. J was trimmed by 2 bases and V by 4 bases; bases with no gene match: 11. The germline V gene encodes CDR1 SGHRS and CDR2 YFSETQ.

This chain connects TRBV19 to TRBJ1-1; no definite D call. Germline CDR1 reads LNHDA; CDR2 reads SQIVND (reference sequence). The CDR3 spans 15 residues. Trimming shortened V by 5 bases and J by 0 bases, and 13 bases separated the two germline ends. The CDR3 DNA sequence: TGTGCCAGTAGTGATGGGGTCGGGATGAACACTGAAGCTTTCTTT. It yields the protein CASSDGVGMNTEAFF.